A selection of T cell receptor beta chains follows, all from one sample in a study of metastatic and nonmetastatic thyroid tumors. TCRdb re-analyzed the PCR reads using MiXCR. The sample consists of tens of thousands of clones, 25% to 30% of them appearing once. Sequencing was carried out using blood. These receptors were obtained from a female donor with papillary thyroid cancer or a benign thyroid nodule (not recorded which). Some clones in this sample may be carry-over from other donors' samples. The CDR3 runs from the conserved cysteine through the conserved F or W.

>TRBV9|TRBJ2-1
CASSVASSGVINEQFF
>TRBV3-1|TRBJ2-1
CASSQDLALSSYNEQFF
>TRBV7-2|TRBJ2-7
CASSPSYGITYEQYF
>TRBV11-3|TRBJ1-6
CASSLRVATYNSPLHF
>TRBV20-1|TRBJ2-7
CSARVRGLNEQYF
>TRBV12-3/TRBV12-4|TRBJ2-2
CASTLGPFPGELFF
>TRBV7-3|TRBJ2-1
CASSFKPSNEQFF
>TRBV9|TRBJ2-1
CASSSRTSGARNEQFF
>TRBV5-1|TRBJ2-1
CASSLSSGSRIEQFF
>TRBV2|TRBJ2-1
CASRRVAGDDEQFF
>TRBV11-1|TRBJ2-7
CASSRGLAGEVGYEQYF
>TRBV3-1|TRBJ1-2
CASSHLAGQGFYGYTF
>TRBV12-3/TRBV12-4|TRBJ2-1
CASTKGGGRTYNEQFF
>TRBV7-9|TRBJ2-7
CASRGSSYEQYF